Each of the 14 T cell receptor beta chains below was sequenced from the same sample in a study of a mutant IDH1 vaccine in newly diagnosed glioma (dated by TCRdb to about 2021). The antigens these receptors bind are not known. The time point label on this specimen signifies: week 35, safety follow-up. Each vaccine dose was 300 ug of a 20-mer mutant IDH1 peptide in Montanide, given subcutaneously with topical imiquimod. The library was produced with the immunoSEQ multiplex PCR assay. TCRdb provides this immuneACCESS table in a form limited to in-frame rearrangements. Some clones are lacking; in checked studies, under half of them reflect an unresolved V gene, and why the rest are absent is not known. The sample profile shows about 54,000 clones; under 90% of them were found once. In total, the top ten clones hold 4.1% of the sample. The material sequenced was PBMCs, taken from a glioma patient whose treatment included an IDH1 peptide vaccine. These receptors originate from a woman younger than 35 with glioma.

The rearrangement uses TRBV4-1 and TRBJ1-5, with D unclear. The length of the CDR3 is 15 residues. Trimming took 0 bases from V and 6 from J, leaving 12 bases between them. The germline V gene encodes CDR1 MGHRA and CDR2 YSYEKL. DNA of the CDR3: TGCGCCAGCAGCCAAGAGGTTACGGAGGTTCAGCCCCAGCATTTT. As protein: CASSQEVTEVQPQHF.

The chain carries TRBV7-2 and TRBJ2-1; TRBD2 agrees at 15 bases. The CDR3 length is 16 residues. V trimming: 5 bases; J trimming: 4 bases; junction bases outside the gene matches: 3. Germline values: CDR1 SGHTA, CDR2 FQGNSA. Here the CDR3 DNA reads TGTGCCAGCAGCCAAGGACTAGCGGGGGGGTACAATGAGCAGTTCTTC. The encoded protein is CASSQGLAGGYNEQFF.

This chain uses TRBV11-2 with TRBJ1-1; TRBD1 is a possible D gene (5 bases). The CDR3 totals 14 residues. Trimming removed 5 bases at V and 1 base at J, with 11 bases between. Germline loops: CDR1 SGHAT, CDR2 FQNNGV. CDR3 protein: CASSMGQGNTEAFF. CDR3 in DNA: TGTGCCAGCAGCATGGGGCAGGGGAACACTGAAGCTTTCTTT. The full variable domain, rest sourced from reference TRBV11-2 and TRBJ1-1, is EAGVAQSPRYKIIEKRQSVAFWCNPISGHATLYWYQQILGQGPKLLIQFQNNGVVDDSQLPKDRFSAERLKGVDSTLKIQPAKLEDSAVYLCASSMGQGNTEAFFGQGTRLTVV.

The J gene is TRBJ2-5, the V gene TRBV29-1; D may be TRBD2 (6 bases). The V gene lost 2 bases and the J gene lost 2 bases, with 12 bases spanning the gap. The CDR3 consists of 14 residues. Germline CDR1 reads SQVTM; CDR2 reads ANQGSEA. CDR3 in DNA: TGCAGCGTTGAATTTGGGGAGGAACAAGAGACCCAGTACTTC. It is translated as CSVEFGEEQETQYF.

The rearrangement uses TRBV11-2 and TRBJ1-1; 10 bases are shared with TRBD1. The J segment lost 5 bases and the V segment lost 7 bases, leaving 10 bases of the junction unmatched. CDR3 length equals 15 residues. Germline V gene lookup returns CDR1 SGHAT and CDR2 FQNNGV. The CDR3 sequence is CASTTGTGARTEAFF. Written as DNA, the CDR3 is TGTGCCAGCACTACCGGGACAGGGGCGAGGACTGAAGCTTTCTTT.

The rearrangement joins TRBV7-3 to TRBJ2-3; D is perhaps TRBD1 or TRBD2 (5 bases each). Germline V CDR1 and CDR2: SGHTA, FQGTGA. CDR3 length: 18 amino acids. The V and J ends lost 2 bases and 0 bases respectively, with 18 bases between them. The CDR3 coding sequence is TGTGCCAGCAGCTTAGGAGAGGGGACCCATTCTAGCACAGATACGCAGTATTTT. The encoded protein is CASSLGEGTHSSTDTQYF.

The chain recombines TRBV6-5 with TRBJ2-7; possible D gene TRBD1, 6 bases. The CDR3 sequence is 14 residues long. The V gene's germline CDR1 is MNHEY and CDR2 SVGAGI. Trimming cost V 0 bases and J 9 bases, with 15 bases left between them. The CDR3: CASSYSKGSTGQYF. CDR3 nucleotide sequence: TGTGCCAGCAGTTACTCGAAGGGATCGACAGGGCAGTACTTC.

V is TRBV19 and J is TRBJ2-2; no reliable D call. Germline lookup yields CDR1 LNHDA and CDR2 SQIVND (reference sequence). V shed 3 bases and J shed 4 bases, with 12 bases lying between them. CDR3 size: 15 residues. The CDR3: CASSIAAQSTGELFF. The CDR3 DNA follows: TGTGCCAGTAGTATTGCGGCACAGAGCACCGGGGAGCTGTTTTTT.

The chain joins TRBV7-3 to TRBJ2-2, with 10 bases matching TRBD2. CDR3 length: 16 residues. V was pared by 2 bases and J by 5 bases, with 5 bases of the junction left unmatched. Germline V gives CDR1 SGHTA, CDR2 FQGTGA. The CDR3 here is CASSLDRAGGTGELFF. The CDR3 coding sequence is TGTGCCAGCAGCTTAGATCGAGCGGGGGGGACCGGGGAGCTGTTTTTT. Variable domain in full (rest from reference TRBV7-3 and TRBJ2-2): GAGVSQTPSNKVTEKGKYVELRCDPISGHTALYWYRQSLGQGPEFLIYFQGTGAADDSGLPNDRFFAVRPEGSVSTLKIQRTERGDSAVYLCASSLDRAGGTGELFFGEGSRLTVL.

The chain uses TRBV4-1 and TRBJ2-1, with TRBD2 as a possible D gene (5 bases). Trimming removed 4 bases at V and 12 bases at J, with 22 bases between. The germline gives CDR1 MGHRA, CDR2 YSYEKL. This CDR3 contains 15 residues. This CDR3 is CASSRGPIATTRQFF. CDR3 nucleotide sequence: TGCGCCAGCAGCCGAGGGCCCATCGCCACCACTCGGCAGTTCTTC.

Only a few counts were recorded for this clone. V usage is TRBV30 and J usage is TRBJ1-1, with a tentative D call TRBD1 (6 bases). Between the trimmed V and J ends, which lost 7 bases and 0 bases, there was a span of 12 bases. The CDR3 loop spans 13 amino acids. CDR1 and CDR2 from the germline V gene are GTSNPN and SVGIG (reference sequence). This CDR3 is CAFEGQMNTEAFF. The CDR3 nucleotides are TGTGCCTTTGAAGGACAGATGAACACTGAAGCTTTCTTT.

This clone was detected a few times. This chain uses TRBV10-3 with TRBJ2-3, with 10 bases matching TRBD1. Per the germline V gene, CDR1 is ENHRY and CDR2 is SYGVKD. This CDR3 is 14 amino acids long. Trimming at V came to 6 bases and at J to 4 bases, leaving 4 bases not matched to a gene. The CDR3 DNA is TGTGCCATCAGAGGGACAGGGGATTCAGATACGCAGTATTTT. It codes for CAIRGTGDSDTQYF.

The J gene is TRBJ1-3, the V gene TRBV7-2, with no clear D. The CDR3 is 15 residues long. The germline V gene encodes CDR1 SGHTA and CDR2 FQGNSA. V dropped 3 bases and J dropped 0 bases, with 9 bases sitting between them. CDR3 protein: CASSFRRSSGNTIYF. The CDR3 DNA reads TGTGCCAGCAGCTTTAGACGGAGCTCTGGAAACACCATATATTTT.

The chain uses TRBV4-3 and TRBJ1-2; D gene uncertain. The V gene lost 4 bases and the J gene lost 2 bases, with 8 bases spanning the gap. Germline CDR1 LGHNA, CDR2 YSLEER. The CDR3 has 13 amino acids. The CDR3 reads CASSLETNYGYTF. Here the CDR3 DNA reads TGCGCCAGCAGCCTAGAAACCAACTATGGCTACACCTTC.